Listed here are 32 T cell receptor beta chains from one sample, sequenced in a study of blood T cell repertoires in COVID-19. The assay was immunoSEQ multiplex PCR, and TCRdb's table has in-frame clones only and misses some. The table records around 300,000 clones, roughly 86% of them present only once. Sequenced: peripheral blood. Receptors originate from a woman in her twenties or thirties who had recovered from COVID-19.

The V gene is TRBV27, the J gene TRBJ2-7, with 8 bases fitting TRBD1. This CDR3 spans 15 amino acids. CDR1 MNHEY and CDR2 SMNVEV come from the germline V gene (reference sequence). Trimming removed 6 bases from V and 2 bases from J; junction bases left unmatched: 9. The CDR3 DNA reads as TGTGCCAGCAGATCCATTGGGACAGGTGCCTACGAGCAGTACTTC. It yields the protein CASRSIGTGAYEQYF.

CDR3 DNA: TGTGCCATCAGTGATTCGGGGAGCGGCTACACCTTC. As protein: CAISDSGSGYTF. This sequence joins TRBV10-3 and TRBJ1-2; D call uncertain. The V and J ends lost 3 bases and 8 bases respectively, with 10 bases between them. Germline V lookup: CDR1 ENHRY, CDR2 SYGVKD. This CDR3 is built from 12 residues.

This chain joins TRBV28 and TRBJ2-2, with no clear D. In germline, CDR1 is MDHEN, CDR2 SYDVKM. This CDR3 spans 17 amino acids. Trimming took 2 bases from V and 1 from J, leaving 14 bases between them. CDR3 sequence: CASSLNYGLLNTGELFF. For the CDR3, the DNA is TGTGCCAGCAGTTTAAATTATGGGCTTTTGAACACCGGGGAGCTGTTTTTT.

V is TRBV19 and J is TRBJ2-1; 7 bases match TRBD1. This CDR3 is built from 14 residues. J gave up 1 base and V 10 bases, and 7 bases lay outside the gene matches. From germline, CDR1 is LNHDA and CDR2 SQIVND (reference sequence). Here the CDR3 DNA reads TGTGCCACCATGAAGGGGGCTTCCTACAATGAGCAGTTCTTC. Protein product: CATMKGASYNEQFF.

This clone was observed a handful of times. The chain couples TRBV5-5 to TRBJ2-7, with TRBD1 identical over 7 bases. Losses at the gene ends were 4 bases for V and 3 bases for J; bases not matched to a gene: 19. This CDR3 has 18 amino acids. CDR1 and CDR2 (germline): SGHKS, YYEKEE (reference sequence). The CDR3 region is CASSLRQGEVGYSYEQYF. In DNA form, the CDR3 reads TGTGCCAGCAGCCTACGACAGGGTGAGGTCGGGTATAGCTACGAGCAGTACTTC. The full variable domain, its missing parts supplied by reference TRBV5-5 and TRBJ2-7, is DAGVTQSPTHLIKTRGQQVTLRCSPISGHKSVSWYQQVLGQGPQFIFQYYEKEERGRGNFPDRFSARQFPNYSSELNVNALLLGDSALYLCASSLRQGEVGYSYEQYFGPGTRLTVT.

The J gene is TRBJ1-5, the V gene TRBV3-1 (or the pseudogene TRBV3-2); D remains ambiguous. Trimming cost V 4 bases and J 0 bases, with 7 bases left between them. The CDR3 has 14 residues. Germline loops: CDR1 LGHDT, CDR2 YNNKEL (reference sequence). CDR3 DNA: TGTGCCAGCAGCCTTTTATATAGCAATCAGCCCCAGCATTTT. It is translated as CASSLLYSNQPQHF.

This rearrangement joins TRBV2 to TRBJ1-6, with a possible D match to TRBD1 (6 bases). Germline lookup yields CDR1 SNHLY and CDR2 FYNNEI. The CDR3 extends over 13 amino acids. V was shortened by 3 bases and J by 10 bases, with 10 bases between the two germline ends. The CDR3, as DNA: TGTGCCAGCAGTGAGGACAGAAGGTCACCCCTCCACTTT. Translation: CASSEDRRSPLHF.

J is TRBJ2-5 and V is TRBV5-8, with 9 bases aligning to TRBD1. Germline-derived CDR1 and CDR2 are SGHTS and YDEGEE. This CDR3 contains 18 residues. Germline trimming cut 1 base from V and 0 bases from J; bases unmatched to any gene: 10. The CDR3 DNA reads TGTGCCAGCAGCTTGCTGCTCCAAAGGACAGGGGACCAAGAGACCCAGTACTTC. This sequence encodes CASSLLLQRTGDQETQYF. Drawing the rest from reference TRBV5-8 and TRBJ2-5, the complete variable domain is EAGVTQSPTHLIKTRGQQATLRCSPISGHTSVYWYQQALGLGLQFLLWYDEGEERNRGNFPPRFSGRQFPNYSSELNVNALELEDSALYLCASSLLLQRTGDQETQYFGPGTRLLVL.

This clone is a singleton in its sample. The V call is TRBV5-8, the J call TRBJ2-7; weak D call: TRBD2 (7 bases). Germline assignment: CDR1 SGHTS and CDR2 YDEGEE. V lost 1 base, J lost 2 bases, and 22 bases lay in between. The CDR3 is 18 amino acids. The CDR3 protein is CASSLMGSGGPGTYEQYF. As DNA, the CDR3 is TGTGCCAGCAGCTTGATGGGTTCGGGGGGCCCGGGAACCTACGAGCAGTACTTC.

This rearrangement joins TRBV10-3 to TRBJ1-1; 8 nucleotides line up with TRBD1. CDR3 size: 14 residues. The trim removed 11 bases at V and 0 bases at J, leaving 8 bases unmatched. Germline V gene sequence: CDR1 ENHRY, CDR2 SYGVKD. CDR3 sequence (DNA): TGTGCCGGGAGGCAGGGGGCTATGAACACTGAAGCTTTCTTT. Translated: CAGRQGAMNTEAFF.

J is TRBJ2-7 and V is TRBV5-6, with D perhaps matching TRBD1 (6 bases). The V and J ends lost 2 bases and 3 bases respectively, with 12 bases between them. This CDR3 spans 14 amino acids. Per the germline V gene, CDR1 is SGHDT and CDR2 is YYEEEE. As DNA, the CDR3 is TGTGCCAGCAGCTTTGGGACACAGCTCTACGAGCAGTACTTC. Its protein is CASSFGTQLYEQYF.

This rearrangement joins TRBV7-9 to TRBJ1-2, with unresolved D. The germline V gene has CDR1 SEHNR and CDR2 FQNEAQ (reference sequence). With 4 bases removed from V and 7 bases from J, the gap between germline ends came to 16 bases. The CDR3 runs 14 residues. CDR3 nucleotide sequence: TGTGCCAGCAGCTCAGGTGAAGGTACCAGTGGCTACACCTTC. It codes for CASSSGEGTSGYTF. Full variable domain (remainder filled in from reference TRBV7-9 and TRBJ1-2): DTGVSQNPRHKITKRGQNVTFRCDPISEHNRLYWYRQTLGQGPEFLTYFQNEAQLEKSRLLSDRFSAERPKGSFSTLEIQRTEQGDSAMYLCASSSGEGTSGYTFGSGTRLTVV.

The chain is built from TRBV3-1 (or the pseudogene TRBV3-2) and TRBJ1-5, with D hard to call. V shed 4 bases and J shed 1 base, with 2 bases lying between them. Germline CDR1 is LGHDT and CDR2 is YNNKEL (reference sequence). This CDR3 is 12 amino acids long. The CDR3 here is CASSLSNQPQHF. CDR3 coding DNA: TGTGCCAGCAGCCTAAGCAATCAGCCCCAGCATTTT.

The V and J genes are TRBV4-2 and TRBJ1-3; possibly TRBD1 for D (6 bases). This CDR3 is 15 amino acids long. V was pared by 4 bases and J by 0 bases, with 10 bases between. CDR1 is LGHNA and CDR2 is YNFKEQ in the germline V gene. CDR3 sequence (DNA): TGTGCCAGCAGCCCACTGGACAGCTCTGGAAACACCATATATTTT. Translation: CASSPLDSSGNTIYF.

This rearrangement joins TRBV15 to TRBJ2-7; tentatively, D is TRBD2 (5 bases). This CDR3 spans 15 amino acids. From germline, CDR1 is LNHNV and CDR2 YYDKDF (reference sequence). V lost 0 bases and J 0 bases, leaving 9 bases between the germline ends. The CDR3 DNA sequence: TGTGCCACCAGCAGAGAATGGAGGAGCTCCTACGAGCAGTACTTC. Its protein product is CATSREWRSSYEQYF.

The chain is built from TRBV9 and TRBJ2-2; 10 bases are shared with TRBD2. V lost 3 bases and J lost 4; bases outside the gene matches: 3. Germline lookup yields CDR1 SGDLS and CDR2 YYNGEE. The CDR3 loop spans 15 amino acids. The CDR3 is CASSESGGATGELFF. The CDR3 DNA sequence: TGTGCCAGCAGCGAAAGCGGGGGGGCCACCGGGGAGCTGTTTTTT.

V is TRBV6-1 and J is TRBJ2-1, with TRBD2 matching 9 bases. With V trimmed by 3 bases and J by 13 bases, 10 bases remained unmatched. This CDR3 region has 14 residues. The germline CDR1 and CDR2 sequences are MNHNS and SASEGT. CDR3: CASSDGSGRGKQFF. CDR3 nucleotides: TGTGCCAGCAGTGATGGTAGCGGGAGAGGAAAACAGTTCTTC.

This chain links TRBV27 with TRBJ2-1; perhaps TRBD1 as D (5 bases). CDR1 is MNHEY, CDR2 SMNVEV, per germline (reference sequence). This CDR3 has 12 residues. V lost 3 bases and J lost 8, with 8 bases in between. This CDR3 reads CASSFTGDEQFF. The CDR3 bases are TGTGCCAGCAGTTTCACAGGCGATGAGCAGTTCTTC.

This clone came up a few times. V usage is TRBV12-5 and J usage is TRBJ1-1, with D tentatively TRBD1 (5 bases). CDR1 is LGHNT, CDR2 FRNRAP, per germline. CDR3 size: 13 residues. Trimming left V 8 bases short and J 1 base short, with 11 bases between. The CDR3 loop is CASWPGGNTEAFF. CDR3 coding DNA: TGTGCTAGTTGGCCGGGGGGGAACACTGAAGCTTTCTTT.

This chain uses TRBV25-1 with TRBJ1-6; tentative D call: TRBD1 (6 bases). Germline CDR1 MGHDK, CDR2 SYGVNS. The ends were cut back, 7 bases at V and 4 bases at J, with 8 bases in the middle. The CDR3 has 13 amino acids. CDR3 bases: TGTGCCAGCAAGGACAGTTATAATTCACCCCTCCACTTT. It yields the protein CASKDSYNSPLHF.

Regarding this clone: Other DNA sequences in this specimen translate into the identical CDR3. The rearrangement links TRBV6-5 to TRBJ2-7, with D tentatively TRBD2 (6 bases). The ends were cut back, 6 bases at V and 7 bases at J, with 10 bases in the middle. The length of the CDR3 is 11 residues. Germline V gives CDR1 MNHEY, CDR2 SVGAGI. The CDR3 loop is CASSTRGEQYF. The CDR3 DNA is TGTGCCAGCAGCACCCGGGGGGAGCAGTACTTC.

This sequence joins TRBV19 and TRBJ2-2; D is unclear. Germline assignment: CDR1 LNHDA and CDR2 SQIVND (reference sequence). The CDR3 is made up of 13 amino acids. V lost 2 bases to trimming and J lost 6 bases, with 7 bases between them. CDR3 nucleotides: TGTGCCAGTAGTATACAGGTTCCCGGGGAGCTGTTTTTT. Amino acids: CASSIQVPGELFF.

This clone was seen a few times. This CDR3 is also generated by other DNA sequences in the sample. The rearrangement uses TRBV19 and TRBJ1-2; 10 bases line up with TRBD1. V lost 7 bases and J lost 8; bases outside the gene matches: 16. Germline CDR1 reads LNHDA; CDR2 reads SQIVND (reference sequence). The CDR3 contains 16 residues. The CDR3 DNA sequence: TGTGCCAGTAACGCCGGACCGGGACAGGGGTTATGGGGCTACACCTTC. It is translated as CASNAGPGQGLWGYTF.

The chain links TRBV11-3 to TRBJ2-1; 9 bases line up with TRBD2. The trim removed 1 base at V and 5 bases at J, leaving 6 bases unmatched. The CDR3 loop spans 16 amino acids. From germline, CDR1 is SGHNT and CDR2 YENEEA. CDR3 bases: TGTGCCAGCAGCTTAGCGGGTCGCGGGGGGGACAATGAGCAGTTCTTC. Translating gives CASSLAGRGGDNEQFF.

The chain has TRBV6-5 and TRBJ2-7; no definite D call. Germline-derived CDR1 and CDR2 are MNHEY and SVGAGI. V lost 2 bases and J lost 4, with 3 bases in between. There are 11 residues in the CDR3. The CDR3 here is CASSYLYEQYF. The CDR3 coding sequence is TGTGCCAGCAGTTACCTGTACGAGCAGTACTTC.

The V gene is TRBV7-9, the J gene TRBJ1-3; D possibly corresponds to TRBD1 (6 bases). CDR1 SEHNR and CDR2 FQNEAQ come from the germline V gene (reference sequence). V lost 6 bases and J 2 bases, leaving 14 bases between the germline ends. This CDR3 is built from 15 residues. The CDR3 DNA reads TGTGCCAGCAGTTCAGGGGTCGCCCCTGGAAACACCATATATTTT. It is translated as CASSSGVAPGNTIYF.

The rearrangement uses TRBV5-1 and TRBJ2-1, with a tentative D call TRBD2 (7 bases). The V end was cut by 4 bases, the J end by 6 bases, with 20 bases between. The CDR3 extends over 16 amino acids. Germline CDR1 and CDR2: SGHRS and YFSETQ. In DNA, the CDR3 is TGCGCCAGCAGCGGGACTTCTCGCGGGGGCTCCAATGAGCAGTTCTTC. This translates into CASSGTSRGGSNEQFF.

The rearrangement uses TRBV7-2 and TRBJ1-3; the D is unclear. CDR1 and CDR2 from the germline V gene are SGHTA and FQGNSA. V was shortened by 4 bases and J by 0 bases, with 13 bases between the two germline ends. This CDR3 is built from 16 residues. In DNA, the CDR3 is TGTGCCAGCAGCTGGGTAGGAGTCACCTCTGGAAACACCATATATTTT. Protein sequence: CASSWVGVTSGNTIYF.

The rearrangement joins TRBV4-3 to TRBJ2-5, with 10 positions matching TRBD2. The CDR3 runs to 18 residues. Germline V gene sequence: CDR1 LGHNA, CDR2 YSLEER. V lost 2 bases to trimming and J lost 5 bases; unmatched junction nucleotides: 14. CDR3 loop: CASSQTSGNSYAVETQYF. In DNA form, the CDR3 reads TGCGCCAGCAGCCAAACTAGCGGGAACAGCTACGCGGTGGAGACCCAGTACTTC.

V usage is TRBV5-1 and J usage is TRBJ2-3; TRBD2 matches 11 bases. The trim removed 4 bases at V and 1 base at J, leaving 2 bases unmatched. Germline CDR1 is SGHRS and CDR2 is YFSETQ. The CDR3 is 15 amino acids. CDR3 DNA sequence: TGCGCCAGCAGCCAACTAGCGGGGGGCACAGATACGCAGTATTTT. It translates to CASSQLAGGTDTQYF.

The chain joins TRBV10-1 to TRBJ2-1, with D perhaps TRBD2 (6 bases). V lost 5 bases and J 10 bases, leaving 12 bases between the germline ends. CDR3 length: 12 amino acids. The V gene's germline CDR1 is WNHNN and CDR2 SYGVQD (reference sequence). CDR3: CASSKAGGEQFF. CDR3 nucleotide sequence: TGCGCCAGCAGTAAAGCGGGCGGCGAGCAGTTCTTC.

The chain is built from TRBV12-3 or TRBV12-4 and TRBJ2-2; D ambiguous. This CDR3 has 13 amino acids. The V end lost 8 bases, the J end lost 4 bases, and 11 bases lay between the germline ends. The CDR3 sequence: CASVPLGTGELFF. The CDR3 DNA follows: TGTGCCAGCGTCCCACTCGGCACCGGGGAGCTGTTTTTT.